A selection of T cell receptor beta chains follows, all from one sample in a study of beta chain features in type 1 diabetes. Assay: immunoSEQ multiplex PCR; the TCRdb copy retains only in-frame clones and omits some. The sample has roughly 340,000 clones, about 14% seen once; the top ten hold around 0.016%. The specimen sequenced was naive CD4+ T cells from blood. The source is a woman aged 18-29 years with type 1 diabetes. The CDR3 runs from the conserved cysteine through the conserved F or W. Each record gives: D gene, J gene, CDR3 length, V gene, clone size, CDR3 DNA, CDR3 protein. D genes are given only for firm matches. Rows give clone size only sometimes, using once, few, many, or a class for an expanded clone.

>TRBD1|TRBJ2-5|14|TRBV19|few
TGTGCCAGCACCCGGACAGGGGGACAAGAGACCCAGTACTTC
CASTRTGGQETQYF
>NA|TRBJ1-1|12|TRBV14|NA
TGTGCCAGCAGCCAAGGCGTCTATGAAGCTTTCTTT
CASSQGVYEAFF
>NA|TRBJ2-2|12|TRBV7-3|NA
TGTGCCAGCAGCTCACAGGCCGGGGAGCTGTTTTTT
CASSSQAGELFF
>NA|TRBJ2-7|13|TRBV28|few
TGTGCCACCACCATCCCAGGCTCCTACGAGCAGTACTTC
CATTIPGSYEQYF
>NA|TRBJ2-5|15|TRBV15|NA
TGTGCCACCAGCAGAGAGGGCGGGCTCCAAGAGACCCAGTACTTC
CATSREGGLQETQYF
>TRBD1|TRBJ1-1|14|TRBV18|NA
TGTGCCAGCTCACGAGGACAGGATTATACTGAAGCTTTCTTT
CASSRGQDYTEAFF
>NA|TRBJ1-2|15|TRBV4-3|few
TGCGCCAGCAGCCAAGAGGGCAGAGAGTACTATGGCTACACCTTC
CASSQEGREYYGYTF
>NA|TRBJ1-3|14|TRBV29-1|few
TGCAGCGTTGTTACCCGGGGGACTGGAAACACCATATATTTT
CSVVTRGTGNTIYF
>TRBD1|TRBJ1-2|16|TRBV10-3|NA
TGTGCCATCAGTCCCGGCTATGACAGGGTAAACTATGGCTACACCTTC
CAISPGYDRVNYGYTF
>NA|TRBJ2-1|14|TRBV2|few
TGTGCCAGCAGTGAGGGGGCTTGGATCAATGAGCAGTTCTTC
CASSEGAWINEQFF
>NA|TRBJ2-3|14|TRBV11-3|NA
TGTGCCAGCAGCTTCGGACAGAGCACAGATACGCAGTATTTT
CASSFGQSTDTQYF
>NA|TRBJ1-5|17|TRBV5-1|NA
TGCGCCAGCAGCTTGGGGGCGGGGGGCCCCGACAATCAGCCCCAGCATTTT
CASSLGAGGPDNQPQHF
>NA|TRBJ2-5|13|TRBV28|few
TGTGCCAGCAGTCCAGACAGGTTGCAGACCCAGTACTTC
CASSPDRLQTQYF
>NA|TRBJ2-3|15|TRBV9|NA
TGTGCCAGCAGCGTAGGAGGGGAGGGCACAGATACGCAGTATTTT
CASSVGGEGTDTQYF
>TRBD2|TRBJ2-2|15|TRBV28|few
TGTGCCAGCAGCTCCGGCGGGGGAAGGAGCGGGGAGCTGTTTTTT
CASSSGGGRSGELFF
>NA|TRBJ2-7|16|TRBV11-1|NA
TGTGCCAGCAGCTTCCCGCGCGGGGGCACTGGCTACGAGCAGTACTTC
CASSFPRGGTGYEQYF